This record covers a single TCR beta chain. The target antigen is unknown. These data belong to a study of cytomegalovirus exposure and HLA in healthy donors. Study results and limitations: Versus the roughly 700-donor mean, an Asian-associated ancestry cluster reportedly showed fewer N-insertions in a later analysis. HLA-A and HLA-B allele assignments for most subjects were reportedly predicted accurately using TCR beta sequences.

The length of the CDR3 is 14 residues. V was pared by 1 base and J by 2 bases, with 6 bases between. Germline CDR1 and CDR2: SEHNR and FQNEAQ (reference sequence). Primers: 60 Vbeta forward and 13 Jbeta reverse. The repertoire was sequenced with immunoSEQ multiplex PCR; TCRdb's copy has only in-frame clones and lacks some. The sample lists about 260,000 clones, approximately 84% occurring once. The specimen sequenced was PBMCs. V is TRBV7-9 and J is TRBJ1-5; D unclear. This TCR derives from a woman in her thirties or forties in good health and CMV-seropositive. The CDR3 region is CASSLEAGNQPQHF. DNA of the CDR3: TGTGCCAGCAGCTTAGAAGCGGGCAATCAGCCCCAGCATTTT.